Each of the 5 T cell receptor beta chains below was sequenced from the same sample in a study of shared T cell receptors in the human thymus. This table comes from immunoSEQ multiplex PCR, and its TCRdb copy is limited to in-frame clones, with some not included. The top ten hold approximately 0.02% of the sample, which has roughly 410,000 clones, 85% to 95% seen once. Sequencing input: thymocytes. All receptors come from a human donor.

This rearrangement joins TRBV6-4 to TRBJ2-1; 12 bases align to TRBD2. CDR3 length: 18 amino acids. Germline CDR1 MRHNA, CDR2 SNTAGT. With V trimmed by 6 bases and J by 9 bases, 18 bases remained unmatched. The DNA of the CDR3 is TGTGCCAGCAGCCCTACCGGACTAGCGGGAAAAGTGTCAGGTGAGCAGTTCTTC. It codes for CASSPTGLAGKVSGEQFF.

J is TRBJ1-1 and V is TRBV6-1; D unresolved. The CDR3 length is 12 residues. The germline V and J ends were trimmed by 6 bases and 5 bases, with 10 bases remaining between them. The germline V gene has CDR1 MNHNS and CDR2 SASEGT. The CDR3 nucleotides read TGTGCCAGCAGGTGGGGAAGGACTGAAGCTTTCTTT. Its translation: CASRWGRTEAFF.

The chain joins TRBV28 to TRBJ2-7; the D gene is possibly TRBD1 (6 bases). Germline V gives CDR1 MDHEN, CDR2 SYDVKM. The length of the CDR3 is 16 residues. With 1 base removed from V and 0 bases from J, the gap between germline ends came to 13 bases. CDR3 DNA: TGTGCCAGCAGTTTATTCCGGGACACAAACTCCTACGAGCAGTACTTC. Protein product: CASSLFRDTNSYEQYF.

The CDR3 here is CASSGDTRYSNQPQHF. CDR3 sequence (DNA): TGTGCCAGCAGTGGAGACACCAGGTATAGCAATCAGCCCCAGCATTTT. V is TRBV2 and J is TRBJ1-5; D is uncertain. CDR3 length equals 16 residues. V gave up 4 bases and J gave up 0 bases, with 13 bases separating them. CDR1 is SNHLY and CDR2 is FYNNEI in the germline V gene.

Points on this clone: At one end, the junction sequence differs from germline, possibly due to a read error. This sequence joins TRBV7-7 and TRBJ2-3; TRBD2 is a possible D gene (5 bases). Germline assignment: CDR1 SSHAT and CDR2 FNYEAQ (reference sequence). This CDR3 comprises 16 residues. CDR3 region: CASSSQLERFTDTQYF. Written as DNA, the CDR3 is TGTGCTAGCAGCTCGCAACTCGAGCGGTTCACAGATACGCAGTATTTT.